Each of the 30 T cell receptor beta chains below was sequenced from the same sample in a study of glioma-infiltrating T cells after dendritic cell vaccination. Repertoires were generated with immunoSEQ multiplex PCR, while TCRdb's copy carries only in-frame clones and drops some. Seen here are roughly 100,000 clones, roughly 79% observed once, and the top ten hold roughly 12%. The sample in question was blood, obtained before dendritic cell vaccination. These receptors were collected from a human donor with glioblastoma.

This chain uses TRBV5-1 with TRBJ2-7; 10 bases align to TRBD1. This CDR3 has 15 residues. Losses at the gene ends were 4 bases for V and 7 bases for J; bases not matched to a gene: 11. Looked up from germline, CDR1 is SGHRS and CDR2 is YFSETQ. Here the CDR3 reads CASSQPGQGTREQYF. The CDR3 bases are TGCGCCAGCAGCCAACCGGGACAGGGGACTCGAGAGCAGTACTTC.

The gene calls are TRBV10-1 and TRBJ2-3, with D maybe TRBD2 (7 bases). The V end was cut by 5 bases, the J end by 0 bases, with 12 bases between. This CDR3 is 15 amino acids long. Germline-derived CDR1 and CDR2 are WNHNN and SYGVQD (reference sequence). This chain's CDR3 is CASSFGGPSTDTQYF. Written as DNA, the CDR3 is TGCGCCAGCAGTTTCGGGGGGCCTAGCACAGATACGCAGTATTTT.

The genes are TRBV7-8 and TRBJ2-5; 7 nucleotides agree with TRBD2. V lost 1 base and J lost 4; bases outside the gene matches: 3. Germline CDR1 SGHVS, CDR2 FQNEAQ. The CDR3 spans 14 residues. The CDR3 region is CASSLDASGETQYF. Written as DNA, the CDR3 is TGTGCCAGCAGCTTAGATGCTAGCGGAGAGACCCAGTACTTC.

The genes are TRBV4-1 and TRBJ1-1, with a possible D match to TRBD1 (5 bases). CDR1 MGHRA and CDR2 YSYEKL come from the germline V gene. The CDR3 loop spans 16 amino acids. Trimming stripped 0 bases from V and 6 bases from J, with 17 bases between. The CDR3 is CASSQEGPQGYAEAFF. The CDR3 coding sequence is TGCGCCAGCAGCCAAGAGGGTCCTCAGGGATACGCTGAAGCTTTCTTT.

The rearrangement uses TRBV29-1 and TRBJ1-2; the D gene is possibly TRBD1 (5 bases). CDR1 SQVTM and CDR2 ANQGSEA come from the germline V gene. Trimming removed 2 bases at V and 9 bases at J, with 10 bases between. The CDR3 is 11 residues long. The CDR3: CSVESRTSYTF. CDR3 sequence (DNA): TGCAGCGTTGAATCCAGGACAAGCTACACCTTC.

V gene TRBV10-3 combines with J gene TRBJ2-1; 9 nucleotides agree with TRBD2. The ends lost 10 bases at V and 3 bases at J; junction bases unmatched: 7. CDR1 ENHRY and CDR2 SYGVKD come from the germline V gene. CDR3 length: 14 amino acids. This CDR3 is CATHSGGLYNEQFF. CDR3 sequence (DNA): TGTGCCACGCATAGCGGGGGACTCTACAATGAGCAGTTCTTC.

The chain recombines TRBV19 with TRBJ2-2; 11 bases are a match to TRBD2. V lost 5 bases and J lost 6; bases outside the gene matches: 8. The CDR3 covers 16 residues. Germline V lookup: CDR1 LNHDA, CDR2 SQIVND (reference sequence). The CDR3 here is CASSSWVAGGAGELFF. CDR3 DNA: TGTGCCAGTAGTTCCTGGGTAGCGGGGGGGGCCGGGGAGCTGTTTTTT.

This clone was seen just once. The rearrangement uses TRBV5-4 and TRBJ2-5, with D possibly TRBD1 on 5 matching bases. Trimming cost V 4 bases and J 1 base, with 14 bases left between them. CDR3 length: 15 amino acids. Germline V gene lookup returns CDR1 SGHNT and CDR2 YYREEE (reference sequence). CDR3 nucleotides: TGTGCCAGCAGCCCCAGGGCCCTAACCCAAGAGACCCAGTACTTC. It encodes CASSPRALTQETQYF.

In DNA form, the CDR3 reads TGCGCCAGCAGCCAAAACTACAGGGGCGGCTCGCCCCAGCATTTT. Protein: CASSQNYRGGSPQHF. The rearrangement uses TRBV4-3 and TRBJ1-5; TRBD1 agrees at 7 bases. Germline values: CDR1 LGHNA, CDR2 YSLEER. This CDR3 comprises 15 residues. With 2 bases clipped from V and 9 bases from J, the junction kept 10 bases outside the gene matches.

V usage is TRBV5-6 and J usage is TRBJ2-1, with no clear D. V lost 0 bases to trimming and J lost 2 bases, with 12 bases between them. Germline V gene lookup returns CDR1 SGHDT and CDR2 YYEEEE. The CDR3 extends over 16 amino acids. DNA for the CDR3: TGTGCCAGCAGCTTGGTGTTGCCGGTCCCCTACAATGAGCAGTTCTTC. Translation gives CASSLVLPVPYNEQFF.

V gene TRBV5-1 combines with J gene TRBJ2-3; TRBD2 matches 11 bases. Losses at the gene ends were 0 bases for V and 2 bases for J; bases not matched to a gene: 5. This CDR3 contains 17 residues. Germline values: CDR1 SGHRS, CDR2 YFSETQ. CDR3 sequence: CASSLGLAGGLTDTQYF. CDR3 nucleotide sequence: TGCGCCAGCAGCTTGGGGCTAGCGGGGGGCCTCACAGATACGCAGTATTTT.

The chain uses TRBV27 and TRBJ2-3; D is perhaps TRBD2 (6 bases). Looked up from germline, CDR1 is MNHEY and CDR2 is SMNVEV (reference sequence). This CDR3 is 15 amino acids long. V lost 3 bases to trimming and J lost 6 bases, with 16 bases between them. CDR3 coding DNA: TGTGCCAGCAGTTTGTCCCAGGGTGGGGGGGATACGCAGTATTTT. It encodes CASSLSQGGGDTQYF.

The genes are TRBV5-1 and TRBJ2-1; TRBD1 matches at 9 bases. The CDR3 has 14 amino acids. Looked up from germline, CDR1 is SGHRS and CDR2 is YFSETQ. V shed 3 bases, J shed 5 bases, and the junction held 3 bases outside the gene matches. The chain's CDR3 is CASSSGTGNNEQFF. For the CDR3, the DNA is TGCGCCAGCAGCTCGGGGACAGGGAACAATGAGCAGTTCTTC.

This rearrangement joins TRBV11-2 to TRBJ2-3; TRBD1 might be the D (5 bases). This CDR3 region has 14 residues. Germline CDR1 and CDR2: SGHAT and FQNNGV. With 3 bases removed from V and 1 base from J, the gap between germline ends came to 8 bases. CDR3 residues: CASSFRQRTDTQYF. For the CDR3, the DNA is TGTGCCAGCAGCTTTCGACAGCGCACAGATACGCAGTATTTT.

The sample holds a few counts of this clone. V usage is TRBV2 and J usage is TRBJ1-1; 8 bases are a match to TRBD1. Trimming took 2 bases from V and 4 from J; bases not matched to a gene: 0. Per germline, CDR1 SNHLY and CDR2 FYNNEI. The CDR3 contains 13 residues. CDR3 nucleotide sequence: TGTGCCAGCAGTGAACAGGGGGCCACTGAAGCTTTCTTT. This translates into CASSEQGATEAFF.

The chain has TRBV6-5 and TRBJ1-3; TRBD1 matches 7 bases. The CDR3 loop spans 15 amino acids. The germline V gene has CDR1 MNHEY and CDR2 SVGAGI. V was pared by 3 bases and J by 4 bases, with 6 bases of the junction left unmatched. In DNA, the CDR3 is TGTGCCAGCAGTTATGACAGGGTTTCGGGAAACACCATATATTTT. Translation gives CASSYDRVSGNTIYF.

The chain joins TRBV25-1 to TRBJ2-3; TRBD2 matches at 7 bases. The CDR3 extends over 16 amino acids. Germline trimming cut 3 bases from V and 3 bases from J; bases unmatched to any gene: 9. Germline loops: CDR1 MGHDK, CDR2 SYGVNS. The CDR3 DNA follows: TGTGCCAGCAGTGATGTCGAGCGGGGAGAGACAGATACGCAGTATTTT. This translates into CASSDVERGETDTQYF.

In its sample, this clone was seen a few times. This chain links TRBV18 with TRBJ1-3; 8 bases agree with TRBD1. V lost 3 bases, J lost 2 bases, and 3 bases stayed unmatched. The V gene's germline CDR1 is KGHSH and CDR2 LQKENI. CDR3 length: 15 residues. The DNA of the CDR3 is TGTGCCAGCTCACCTACCAGGGGGCCTGGAAACACCATATATTTT. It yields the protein CASSPTRGPGNTIYF.

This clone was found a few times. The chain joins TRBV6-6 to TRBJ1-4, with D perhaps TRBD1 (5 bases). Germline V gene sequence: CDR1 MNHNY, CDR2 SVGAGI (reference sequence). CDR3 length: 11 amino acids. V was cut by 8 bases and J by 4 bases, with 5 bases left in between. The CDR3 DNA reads TGTGCCAGCCAGGGTAATGAAAAACTGTTTTTT. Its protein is CASQGNEKLFF.

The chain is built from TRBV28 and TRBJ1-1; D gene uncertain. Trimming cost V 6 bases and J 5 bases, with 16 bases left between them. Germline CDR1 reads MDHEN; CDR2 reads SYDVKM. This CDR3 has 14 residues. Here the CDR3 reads CASSSMRRRTEAFF. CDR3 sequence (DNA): TGTGCCAGCAGCTCCATGAGGAGGAGGACTGAAGCTTTCTTT.

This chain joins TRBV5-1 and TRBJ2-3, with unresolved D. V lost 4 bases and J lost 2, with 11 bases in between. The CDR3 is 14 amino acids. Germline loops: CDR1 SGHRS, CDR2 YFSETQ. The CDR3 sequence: CASSLGLSTDTQYF. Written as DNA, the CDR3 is TGCGCCAGCAGCCTCGGGTTATCCACAGATACGCAGTATTTT.

The CDR3 DNA reads as TGTGCCAGCAGTTCGCTTCCCCGGGGAGCTAATGAAAAACTGTTTTTT. Translating it yields CASSSLPRGANEKLFF. The chain employs TRBV6-5 and TRBJ1-4; D uncertain. Between the trimmed V and J ends, which lost 4 bases and 3 bases, there was a span of 15 bases. Germline V gene data show CDR1 as MNHEY and CDR2 as SVGAGI. The CDR3 totals 16 residues.

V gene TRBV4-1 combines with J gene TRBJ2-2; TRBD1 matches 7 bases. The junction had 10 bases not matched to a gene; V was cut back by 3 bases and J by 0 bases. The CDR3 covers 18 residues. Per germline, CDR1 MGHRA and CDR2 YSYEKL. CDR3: CASSHRHRDSANTGELFF. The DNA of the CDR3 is TGCGCCAGCAGCCACCGTCACCGGGACAGTGCGAACACCGGGGAGCTGTTTTTT.

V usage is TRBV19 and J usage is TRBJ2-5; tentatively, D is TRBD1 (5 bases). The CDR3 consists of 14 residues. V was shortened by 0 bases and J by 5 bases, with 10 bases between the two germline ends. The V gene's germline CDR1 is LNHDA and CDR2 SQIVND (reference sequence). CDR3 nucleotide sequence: TGTGCCAGTAGTATAGACCAGGGCAGGGAGACCCAGTACTTC. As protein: CASSIDQGRETQYF.

DNA of the CDR3: TGTGCCAGCAGCTTTCGGGAGGTTGGCACCGGGGAGCTGTTTTTT. This translates into CASSFREVGTGELFF. V and J are TRBV5-6 and TRBJ2-2, with 7 bases matching TRBD2. The length of the CDR3 is 15 residues. V was clipped by 2 bases and J by 4 bases; unmatched bases: 5. The germline V gene encodes CDR1 SGHDT and CDR2 YYEEEE. The variable domain in full, completed from reference TRBV5-6 and TRBJ2-2, reads DAGVTQSPTHLIKTRGQQVTLRCSPKSGHDTVSWYQQALGQGPQFIFQYYEEEERQRGNFPDRFSGHQFPNYSSELNVNALLLGDSALYLCASSFREVGTGELFFGEGSRLTVL.

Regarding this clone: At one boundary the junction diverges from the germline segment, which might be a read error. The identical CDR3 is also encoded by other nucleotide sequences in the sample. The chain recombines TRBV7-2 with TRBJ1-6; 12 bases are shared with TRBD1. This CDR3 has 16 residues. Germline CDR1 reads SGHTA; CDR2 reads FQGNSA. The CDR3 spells CASSSRDRGPNSPLHF. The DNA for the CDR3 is TGTGCCAGCAGCAGCCGGGACAGGGGGCCTAATTCCCCCCTCCACTTT.

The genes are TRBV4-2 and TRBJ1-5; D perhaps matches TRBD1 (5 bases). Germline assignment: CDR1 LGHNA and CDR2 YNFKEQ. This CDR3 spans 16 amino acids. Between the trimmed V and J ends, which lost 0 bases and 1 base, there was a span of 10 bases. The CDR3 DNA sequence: TGTGCCAGCAGCCAAGATCCGGGGGGGAGCAATCAGCCCCAGCATTTT. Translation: CASSQDPGGSNQPQHF.

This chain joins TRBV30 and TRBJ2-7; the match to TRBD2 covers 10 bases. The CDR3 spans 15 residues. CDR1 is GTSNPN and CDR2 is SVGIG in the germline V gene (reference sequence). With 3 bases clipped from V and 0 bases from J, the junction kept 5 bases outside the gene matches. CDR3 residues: CAWRVAGGLSYEQYF. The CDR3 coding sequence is TGTGCCTGGAGGGTAGCGGGGGGTCTCTCCTACGAGCAGTACTTC.

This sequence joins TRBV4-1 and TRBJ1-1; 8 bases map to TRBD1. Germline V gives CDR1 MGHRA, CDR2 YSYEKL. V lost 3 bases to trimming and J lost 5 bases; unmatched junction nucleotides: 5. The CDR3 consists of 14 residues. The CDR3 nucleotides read TGCGCCAGCAGCCATGTAACAGGGGGGACTGAAGCTTTCTTT. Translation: CASSHVTGGTEAFF.

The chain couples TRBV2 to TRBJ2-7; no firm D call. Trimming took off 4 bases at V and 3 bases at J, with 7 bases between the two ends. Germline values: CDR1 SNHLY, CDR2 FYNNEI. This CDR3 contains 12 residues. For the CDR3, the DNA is TGTGCCAGCAGTGCACAGTACTACGAGCAGTACTTC. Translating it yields CASSAQYYEQYF. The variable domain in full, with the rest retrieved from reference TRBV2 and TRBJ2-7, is EPEVTQTPSHQVTQMGQEVILRCVPISNHLYFYWYRQILGQKVEFLVSFYNNEISEKSEIFDDQFSVERPDGSNFTLKIRSTKLEDSAMYFCASSAQYYEQYFGPGTRLTVT.